This entry features one T cell receptor beta chain sequence. Its antigen is currently unknown. These data are taken from a study of T cell responses to AZD1222 COVID-19 vaccine. General study findings and limits: Repertoire collection took place solely once the T cell response had peaked. Spike-specific TCR breadth and depth were elevated following two AZD1222 doses. In the spike-specific TCR repertoire, nearly half reportedly target unmutated variant regions.

V lost 4 bases to trimming and J lost 4 bases, with 14 bases between them. CDR1 MRHNA and CDR2 SNTAGT come from the germline V gene. CDR3 length: 16 amino acids. The table came from immunoSEQ multiplex PCR; TCRdb's copy has only in-frame clones and leaves some out. The sample shows approximately 140,000 clones, around nine tenths of them seen only once. This TCR came from an adult who received the AZD1222 COVID-19 vaccine. The sequencing used peripheral blood, collected 28 days after the second AZD1222 dose. The V gene is TRBV6-4, the J gene TRBJ1-6; no clear D. CDR3 in DNA: TGTGCCAGCAGTGTCCCGGACGAACCTTATAATTCACCCCTCCACTTT. Translated: CASSVPDEPYNSPLHF.